This is a list of T cell receptor beta chains from one sample in a study of shared clonotypes between healthy human individuals. This table comes from immunoSEQ multiplex PCR, and its TCRdb copy is limited to in-frame clones, with some not included. Counted here are around 560,000 clones, 85% to 95% occurring once; the ten biggest clones make up over 0.1%. Sequencing used naive CD8+ T cells sorted from blood. These receptors came from a woman in her twenties or thirties in good health. The CDR3 runs from the conserved cysteine through the conserved F or W. The order of the fields is V gene, CDR3 protein.

>TRBV27
CATQAGTNTGELFF
>TRBV28
CASSPRTSGTETQYF
>TRBV2
CASTPTGDPSSYEQYF
>TRBV20-1
CSAKEDTQYF
>TRBV28
CASSFPPTPGLAEVGDEQYF
>TRBV6-5
CASSVAGASYEQYF
>TRBV28
CASSLGQSEAFF
>TRBV7-9
CASSLNDQTDTQYF
>TRBV29-1
CSVETDYGYTF
>TRBV27
CASSQSGLYEQYF
>TRBV4-1
CASSRPTSGSTPRYNEQFF
>TRBV27
CASSMGQGAPPYEQYF
>TRBV4-1
CASSPILAMIPFAPEDNSPLHF
>TRBV4-1
CASRKTSAEVDTQYF
>TRBV28
CASHGLGSYNEQFF
>TRBV28
CASSLGPRTPNYGYTF
>TRBV27
CASRGVPGYGYTF
>TRBV7-9
CASSFQGDRGSGANVLTF
>TRBV2
CASTLGGLNTEAFF
>TRBV27
CASTPGGNTGELFF
>TRBV5-4
CASSLWSEQETQYF
>TRBV6-1
CASSEWAGTYEQYF
>TRBV28
CASRPLAGESYEQYF
>TRBV28
CASAPRSQVAYEQYF
>TRBV11-1
CASSLDSVIAGANNEQFF
>TRBV7-2
CASSLGGGSSYEQYF
>TRBV28
CASSDWGNRYEQYF
>TRBV25-1
CASSEGGNYGYTF
>TRBV13
CASSDVTSGNTGELFF